This T cell receptor (beta chain) was retrieved from a study of cytomegalovirus exposure and HLA in healthy donors. Amplification used 60 Vbeta primers and 13 Jbeta primers. Clones were sequenced by immunoSEQ multiplex PCR, and TCRdb holds only the in-frame ones, with some missing. The repertoire has over 150,000 clones, around 86% of them found once; the top ten carry around 6.3%. Overall study results and limits: About 87% or about 30% of the time was how often most TCR beta V segments were productive, according to an earlier analysis.

A note on this clone: Its antigen is unknown.

This CDR3 spans 16 amino acids. The J segment lost 0 bases and the V segment lost 11 bases, leaving 9 bases of the junction unmatched. Germline V gene data show CDR1 as SNHLY and CDR2 as FYNNEI. The material sequenced was PBMCs. V is TRBV2 and J is TRBJ2-6; 8 bases are a match to TRBD2. The TCR originated in a woman in her forties or fifties in good health and CMV-seropositive. CDR3: CAGSAGGLSGANVLTF. CDR3 sequence (DNA): TGTGCCGGGAGTGCGGGGGGACTCTCTGGGGCCAACGTCCTGACTTTC.